One and the same sample provided the 4 T cell receptor beta chains below, sequenced in a study of blood T cell repertoires in COVID-19. The table came from immunoSEQ multiplex PCR; TCRdb's copy has only in-frame clones and leaves some out. The sample yields around 230,000 clones, roughly 80% seen once. The specimen sequenced was peripheral blood. The origin of the receptors is a middle-aged woman with active or convalescent COVID-19.

The chain carries TRBV11-2 and TRBJ2-5; the D is unclear. This CDR3 spans 16 amino acids. V lost 2 bases and J 5 bases, leaving 18 bases between the germline ends. Germline V gene lookup returns CDR1 SGHAT and CDR2 FQNNGV. The CDR3 sequence is CASSLKLTTPQETQYF. CDR3 coding DNA: TGTGCCAGCAGCTTAAAGCTCACGACTCCCCAGGAGACCCAGTACTTC. The full variable domain, with the rest looked up from reference TRBV11-2 and TRBJ2-5, is EAGVAQSPRYKIIEKRQSVAFWCNPISGHATLYWYQQILGQGPKLLIQFQNNGVVDDSQLPKDRFSAERLKGVDSTLKIQPAKLEDSAVYLCASSLKLTTPQETQYFGPGTRLLVL.

The rearrangement uses TRBV9 and TRBJ2-2; a possible D gene is TRBD2 (5 bases). CDR3 length equals 16 residues. Per germline, CDR1 SGDLS and CDR2 YYNGEE. Trimming removed 0 bases from V and 1 base from J, with 10 bases in between. The CDR3 sequence is CASSVAASGNTGELFF. CDR3 coding DNA: TGTGCCAGCAGCGTAGCTGCGAGCGGGAACACCGGGGAGCTGTTTTTT.

The J gene is TRBJ2-1, the V gene TRBV10-2; TRBD1 is a possible D gene (6 bases). Germline loops: CDR1 WSHSY, CDR2 SAAADI. This CDR3 is 14 amino acids long. V lost 8 bases and J 2 bases, leaving 13 bases between the germline ends. CDR3 protein: CASRPGHPYNEQFF. As DNA, the CDR3 is TGCGCCAGCCGTCCGGGACACCCCTACAATGAGCAGTTCTTC.

V usage is TRBV6-2 or TRBV6-3 and J usage is TRBJ1-4; no definite D call. Germline values: CDR1 MNHEY, CDR2 SVGEGT. Trimming shortened V by 5 bases and J by 8 bases, and 9 bases separated the two germline ends. The CDR3 covers 12 residues. This CDR3 reads CASSQTKEKLFF. CDR3 sequence (DNA): TGTGCCAGCAGTCAGACAAAAGAAAAACTGTTTTTT.